The 20 T cell receptor beta chains below come from one sample, sequenced in a study of Graves' ophthalmopathy and Graves' hyperthyroidism. TCR beta CDR3 regions were amplified from RNA transcripts. The library came from an HTBI-primed first-round RT-PCR and a second-round multiplex PCR. TCRdb re-called the multiplex PCR reads with MiXCR, one entry per CDR3 protein. Among some 750,000 distinct CDR3 sequences listed, around 40% were seen once. The source material was peripheral blood. These receptors all stem from an adult man with Graves' ophthalmopathy.

This clonotype was detected a few times. The CDR3 bases are TGTGCCAGCAGCATCGACGGGACTCTTAGTAGCGAGCAGTACTTC. It translates to CASSIDGTLSSEQYF. This rearrangement joins TRBV7-3 to TRBJ2-7; TRBD2 might be the D (6 bases). The germline gives CDR1 SGHTA, CDR2 FQGTGA. This CDR3 spans 15 amino acids. V gave up 5 bases and J gave up 6 bases, with 20 bases separating them.

J is TRBJ1-2 and V is TRBV5-1, with TRBD1 identical over 7 bases. Germline CDR1 and CDR2: SGHRS and YFSETQ. V gave up 2 bases and J gave up 7 bases; unmatched junction bases: 5. This CDR3 has 13 residues. The chain's CDR3 is CASSLRQGGGYTF. Here the CDR3 DNA reads TGCGCCAGCAGCTTAAGACAGGGTGGTGGCTACACCTTC.

The rearrangement joins TRBV2 to TRBJ2-7; 8 bases align to TRBD2. Germline assignment: CDR1 SNHLY and CDR2 FYNNEI. V shed 7 bases and J 3 bases; nucleotides not matched to a gene: 2. CDR3 size: 12 residues. The CDR3 coding sequence is TGTGCCAGCATTGCGGGGGGCTACGAGCAGTACTTC. This codes for CASIAGGYEQYF. Variable domain in full (rest from reference TRBV2 and TRBJ2-7): EPEVTQTPSHQVTQMGQEVILRCVPISNHLYFYWYRQILGQKVEFLVSFYNNEISEKSEIFDDQFSVERPDGSNFTLKIRSTKLEDSAMYFCASIAGGYEQYFGPGTRLTVT.

About this clonotype itself: A much larger clone is a single base away; this may be a read error. The chain employs TRBV29-1 and TRBJ1-4; D perhaps matches TRBD1 (5 bases). Germline V gene data show CDR1 as SQVTM and CDR2 as ANQGSEA. V gave up 5 bases and J gave up 3 bases, with 10 bases separating them. CDR3 size: 13 residues. This CDR3 reads CSVPEQANEKLFF. CDR3 sequence (DNA): TGCAGCGTTCCGGAACAGGCTAATGAAAAACTGTTTTTT.

This clonotype was seen at least ten times. J is TRBJ2-5 and V is TRBV25-1, with D uncertain. Germline V gene data show CDR1 as MGHDK and CDR2 as SYGVNS. V lost 7 bases and J lost 5, with 8 bases in between. The CDR3 extends over 11 amino acids. The CDR3 DNA reads as TGTGCCAGCAACCGTGACGAGACCCAGTACTTC. It translates to CASNRDETQYF.

This clonotype was detected only a few times. This rearrangement joins TRBV19 to TRBJ1-2; possibly TRBD1 for D (5 bases). With 5 bases removed from V and 1 base from J, the gap between germline ends came to 14 bases. Germline CDR1 LNHDA, CDR2 SQIVND (reference sequence). The CDR3 contains 15 residues. CDR3 coding DNA: TGTGCCAGTAGTTCCCAGATAGGGGTTAACTATGGCTACACCTTC. Its translation: CASSSQIGVNYGYTF.

About this clonotype itself: A much larger clone differs by one base, so this may be a read error. The genes are TRBV29-1 and TRBJ2-7; D not certain. The germline V and J ends were trimmed by 7 bases and 2 bases, with 15 bases remaining between them. The length of the CDR3 is 13 residues. Germline V gene sequence: CDR1 SQVTM, CDR2 ANQGSEA. In nucleotides, the CDR3 is TGCAGCGCCCCCTTCGCTAATACCTACGAGCAGTACTTC. Protein sequence: CSAPFANTYEQYF.

Comment on this clonotype: A much larger clone is a single base away; this may be a read error. The V call is TRBV10-3, the J call TRBJ2-7; maybe TRBD2 (6 bases). The CDR3 sequence is 14 residues long. The germline V gene has CDR1 ENHRY and CDR2 SYGVKD. This chain's CDR3 is CAISEPSVSYEQCF. The CDR3 DNA reads TGTGCCATCAGTGAGCCTAGCGTCTCCTACGAGCAGTGCTTC.

With respect to this clonotype: A much bigger clone sits one base away, suggesting this may be a read error. The V gene is TRBV24-1, the J gene TRBJ2-7; weak D call: TRBD1 (5 bases). Looked up from germline, CDR1 is KGHDR and CDR2 is SFDVKD. The CDR3 sequence is 12 residues long. The germline V and J ends were trimmed by 5 bases and 6 bases, with 10 bases remaining between them. The CDR3 sequence: CATSVRGGEQYF. The CDR3 coding sequence is TGTGCCACCAGTGTAAGGGGCGGCGAGCAGTACTTC.

J is TRBJ2-2 and V is TRBV14; TRBD2 might be the D (5 bases). This CDR3 has 14 residues. Germline V gene data show CDR1 as SGHDN and CDR2 as FVKESK. The V end was cut by 1 base, the J end by 7 bases, with 10 bases between. The CDR3 coding sequence is TGTGCCAGCAGCCAAGTTGAGGGTGTCGGGGAGCTGTTTTTT. Translated: CASSQVEGVGELFF.

Concerning this clonotype: Relative to the germline gene, one junction end is altered; a read error may explain this. Here the CDR3 reads CASSLRNTNSPLHF. The CDR3, as DNA: TGTGCCAGCAGTTTGCGGAATACGAATTCACCCCTCCACTTT. This chain joins TRBV24-1 and TRBJ1-6, with D unclear. Germline CDR1 KGHDR, CDR2 SFDVKD. The CDR3 is made up of 14 amino acids.

Notes on this clonotype: A junction boundary mismatches the germline segment, possibly from a read error. This chain connects TRBV5-6 to TRBJ1-1; no clear D. The length of the CDR3 is 14 residues. Looked up from germline, CDR1 is SGHDT and CDR2 is YYEEEE. CDR3 in amino acids: CASGLSEMNTEAFF. In DNA, the CDR3 is TGTGCCAGCGGCTTGTCAGAGATGAACACTGAAGCTTTCTTT.

The J gene is TRBJ2-1, the V gene TRBV9; 7 nucleotides line up with TRBD2. This CDR3 spans 14 amino acids. After removal of 0 bases from V and 7 bases from J, the junction contained 4 bases not matched to a gene. The germline V gene encodes CDR1 SGDLS and CDR2 YYNGEE. The CDR3, as DNA: TGTGCCAGCAGCGTAGGGGCGGGGGAAAATGAGCAGTTCTTC. Protein product: CASSVGAGENEQFF.

The chain couples TRBV20-1 to TRBJ2-7; D gene unclear. The V end was cut by 1 base, the J end by 2 bases, with 21 bases between. This CDR3 is built from 17 residues. The V gene's germline CDR1 is DFQATT and CDR2 SNEGSKA (reference sequence). The CDR3 loop is CSARVDTPGHGAYEQYF. CDR3 bases: TGCAGTGCTAGAGTTGATACCCCGGGTCATGGAGCCTACGAGCAGTACTTC.

This chain uses TRBV7-2 with TRBJ1-3, with 10 bases that match TRBD1. CDR3 length equals 17 residues. Trimming cost V 5 bases and J 4 bases; bases outside gene matches: 11. Germline assignment: CDR1 SGHTA and CDR2 FQGNSA. The CDR3 DNA reads TGTGCCAGCAGCCTGAGGACAGGGGGAAAGATGGGAAACACCATATATTTT. This gives the protein CASSLRTGGKMGNTIYF. Supplemented by reference TRBV7-2 and TRBJ1-3, the full variable domain reads GAGVSQSPSNKVTEKGKDVELRCDPISGHTALYWYRQSLGQGLEFLIYFQGNSAPDKSGLPSDRFSAERTGGSVSTLTIQRTQQEDSAVYLCASSLRTGGKMGNTIYFGEGSWLTVV.

There are many counts of this clonotype. The chain combines TRBV29-1 with TRBJ1-6; D possibly corresponds to TRBD1 (6 bases). Looked up from germline, CDR1 is SQVTM and CDR2 is ANQGSEA. Trimming stripped 4 bases from V and 7 bases from J, with 14 bases between. CDR3 length: 14 residues. The CDR3 spells CSVGQGLENSPLHF. CDR3 DNA sequence: TGCAGCGTTGGTCAGGGGCTGGAAAATTCACCCCTCCACTTT. The full variable domain, rest sourced from reference TRBV29-1 and TRBJ1-6, is SAVISQKPSRDICQRGTSLTIQCQVDSQVTMMFWYRQQPGQSLTLIATANQGSEATYESGFVIDKFPISRPNLTFSTLTVSNMSPEDSSIYLCSVGQGLENSPLHFGNGTRLTVT.

This sequence joins TRBV6-5 and TRBJ1-1; D gene uncertain. CDR3 length: 13 amino acids. Trimming stripped 2 bases from V and 7 bases from J, with 11 bases between. Germline lookup yields CDR1 MNHEY and CDR2 SVGAGI. CDR3 sequence: CASSYEEFNEAFF. The CDR3 region has the DNA TGTGCCAGCAGTTACGAGGAGTTTAATGAAGCTTTCTTT.

This clonotype occurred many times. The chain couples TRBV20-1 to TRBJ2-5, with D perhaps TRBD2 (6 bases). The germline V and J ends were trimmed by 3 bases and 1 base, with 24 bases remaining between them. The CDR3 contains 18 residues. Germline CDR1 DFQATT, CDR2 SNEGSKA (reference sequence). CDR3 in amino acids: CSARGGVVLVGGQETQYF. CDR3 DNA sequence: TGCAGTGCTAGGGGGGGAGTAGTACTAGTGGGGGGCCAAGAGACCCAGTACTTC.

In this sample, this clonotype turned up a few times. This chain uses TRBV12-3 or TRBV12-4 with TRBJ2-2; perhaps TRBD1 as D (6 bases). The CDR3 extends over 14 amino acids. Trimming cost V 5 bases and J 4 bases, with 11 bases left between them. CDR3 sequence: CASSETRGTGELFF. The CDR3 DNA reads TGTGCCAGCAGTGAGACCAGGGGCACCGGGGAGCTGTTTTTT.

This clonotype showed up many times. The CDR3 loop reads CASSFSQANTEAFF. The DNA of the CDR3 is TGTGCCAGCTCTTTTTCACAGGCGAACACTGAAGCTTTCTTT. The chain couples TRBV6-1 to TRBJ1-1; D might be TRBD1 (5 bases). This CDR3 is built from 14 residues. Between the trimmed V and J ends, which lost 8 bases and 1 base, there was a span of 14 bases. Germline V gene data show CDR1 as MNHNS and CDR2 as SASEGT.